Listed here are 27 T cell receptor beta chains from one sample, sequenced in a study of cytomegalovirus exposure and HLA in healthy donors. PCR primers comprised 60 Vbeta and 13 Jbeta primers. The repertoire was sequenced with immunoSEQ multiplex PCR; TCRdb's copy has only in-frame clones and lacks some. Among some 120,000 clones, less than 85% were seen once, and the ten largest hold under 3.5%. Source material: PBMCs. All receptors derive from a male donor in good health and CMV-seronegative.

With regard to this clone: A junction boundary mismatches the germline segment, possibly from a read error. The V call is TRBV7-9, the J call TRBJ2-3; 9 bases are a match to TRBD2. CDR1 and CDR2 from the germline V gene are SEHNR and FQNEAQ (reference sequence). The CDR3 consists of 12 residues. The CDR3 protein is CSSRDGLASQYF. In DNA, the CDR3 is TGTTCCAGCAGGGATGGACTAGCGAGCCAGTATTTT. Full variable domain (outside the CDR3, taken from reference TRBV7-9 and TRBJ2-3): DTGVSQNPRHKITKRGQNVTFRCDPISEHNRLYWYRQTLGQGPEFLTYFQNEAQLEKSRLLSDRFSAERPKGSFSTLEIQRTEQGDSAMYLCSSRDGLASQYFGPGTRLTVL.

The chain joins TRBV7-9 to TRBJ1-6; D not certain. Germline V gives CDR1 SEHNR, CDR2 FQNEAQ (reference sequence). The CDR3 runs to 13 residues. Trimming took 3 bases from V and 6 from J, leaving 6 bases between them. This CDR3 is CASSLNSNSPLHF. The CDR3, as DNA: TGTGCCAGCAGCTTGAACAGTAATTCACCCCTCCACTTT.

CDR3 coding DNA: TGCGCCAGCAGCTTGAGATACGCCGGCGAGCAGTACTTC. Translating gives CASSLRYAGEQYF. The rearrangement links TRBV5-1 to TRBJ2-7, with D unresolved. Trimming left V 1 base short and J 6 bases short, with 11 bases between. The CDR3 covers 13 residues. Germline V gene lookup returns CDR1 SGHRS and CDR2 YFSETQ. The full variable domain, its missing parts supplied by reference TRBV5-1 and TRBJ2-7, is KAGVTQTPRYLIKTRGQQVTLSCSPISGHRSVSWYQQTPGQGLQFLFEYFSETQRNKGNFPGRFSGRQFSNSRSEMNVSTLELGDSALYLCASSLRYAGEQYFGPGTRLTVT.

V gene TRBV2 combines with J gene TRBJ2-7; possible D gene TRBD2, 6 bases. Trimming removed 3 bases at V and 7 bases at J, with 13 bases between. CDR1 SNHLY and CDR2 FYNNEI come from the germline V gene. This CDR3 has 13 amino acids. The CDR3 loop reads CASSEDYSGEQYF. As DNA, the CDR3 is TGTGCCAGCAGTGAGGACTATTCGGGGGAGCAGTACTTC. Based on the CDR3 plus reference TRBV2 and TRBJ2-7, the full variable domain is EPEVTQTPSHQVTQMGQEVILRCVPISNHLYFYWYRQILGQKVEFLVSFYNNEISEKSEIFDDQFSVERPDGSNFTLKIRSTKLEDSAMYFCASSEDYSGEQYFGPGTRLTVT.

The rearrangement joins TRBV7-9 to TRBJ2-7; 8 nucleotides align to TRBD1. Germline V lookup: CDR1 SEHNR, CDR2 FQNEAQ (reference sequence). CDR3 length: 14 residues. The ends lost 6 bases at V and 0 bases at J; junction bases unmatched: 4. CDR3 residues: CASSGQGFSYEQYF. The DNA of the CDR3 is TGTGCCAGCAGTGGACAGGGCTTCTCCTACGAGCAGTACTTC.

V is TRBV21-1 and J is TRBJ1-2; whether TRBD1, the table's D call, matches the DNA was not checked. TRBV21-1 is a listed pseudogene. The CDR3 runs to 14 residues. CDR3 in DNA: TGTGCCCGAAACCAGGGCGGTCGGATCTATGGCTACACCTTC. This codes for CARNQGGRIYGYTF.

This sequence joins TRBV29-1 and TRBJ2-1, with TRBD2 as a possible D gene (6 bases). This CDR3 has 14 amino acids. Germline CDR1 reads SQVTM; CDR2 reads ANQGSEA. V dropped 3 bases and J dropped 7 bases, with 16 bases sitting between them. CDR3 nucleotides: TGCAGCGTTGAGGTTTTGGAGGGTGTTAATGAGCAGTTCTTC. Amino acids: CSVEVLEGVNEQFF.

This clone came up a few times. The chain combines TRBV15 with TRBJ1-3, with D unresolved. V gave up 5 bases and J gave up 4 bases, with 15 bases separating them. CDR3 length: 15 residues. Germline lookup yields CDR1 LNHNV and CDR2 YYDKDF (reference sequence). The CDR3 DNA reads TGTGCCACCAGCGGAATCACGGGAGCCGGAAACACCATATATTTT. It encodes CATSGITGAGNTIYF.

In regard to this clone: Germline and junction disagree at one end, which may indicate a read error. This chain joins TRBV7-9 and TRBJ2-3; 8 bases are shared with TRBD2. Looked up from germline, CDR1 is SEHNR and CDR2 is FQNEAQ (reference sequence). The CDR3 consists of 15 residues. CDR3 sequence: CSSSPGLASTDTQYF. In DNA form, the CDR3 reads TGTTCCAGCAGCCCAGGACTAGCTTCCACAGATACGCAGTATTTT.

The DNA for the CDR3 is TGTGCCAGCAGCTTGTACGGGATGAACACCGGGGAGCTGTTTTTT. Its translation: CASSLYGMNTGELFF. The chain couples TRBV5-4 to TRBJ2-2, with D possibly being TRBD2 (5 bases). In germline, CDR1 is SGHNT, CDR2 YYREEE (reference sequence). V was trimmed by 1 base and J by 1 base, leaving 8 bases between them. This CDR3 spans 15 amino acids.

This clone was picked up a small number of times. V is TRBV2 and J is TRBJ2-3; TRBD1 aligns across 8 bases. The CDR3 length is 15 residues. Germline CDR1 and CDR2: SNHLY and FYNNEI. Trimming at V came to 1 base and at J to 2 bases, leaving 2 bases not matched to a gene. As DNA, the CDR3 is TGTGCCAGCAGTGAAGTGGACAGGGTCACAGATACGCAGTATTTT. Protein: CASSEVDRVTDTQYF.

This chain links TRBV6-5 with TRBJ1-3; a possible D gene is TRBD1 (5 bases). This CDR3 has 15 residues. Looked up from germline, CDR1 is MNHEY and CDR2 is SVGAGI. V dropped 6 bases and J dropped 0 bases, with 12 bases sitting between them. For the CDR3, the DNA is TGTGCCAGCAGGGTACAGGATGGCTCTGGAAACACCATATATTTT. Translating it yields CASRVQDGSGNTIYF.

This clone was seen only once. The chain joins TRBV7-9 to TRBJ2-5; no clear D gene. V was pared by 3 bases and J by 3 bases, with 14 bases between. Germline V gives CDR1 SEHNR, CDR2 FQNEAQ (reference sequence). There are 15 residues in the CDR3. The CDR3 loop is CASSFHERLKETQYF. CDR3 nucleotide sequence: TGTGCCAGCAGCTTCCATGAGAGACTTAAAGAGACCCAGTACTTC.

The V gene is TRBV7-2, the J gene TRBJ2-1; 9 nucleotides line up with TRBD2. Unmatched junction bases numbered 8, after V lost 1 base and J lost 7 bases. The CDR3 totals 16 residues. CDR1 is SGHTA, CDR2 FQGNSA, per germline. The CDR3: CASSLGAGSGGNEQFF. As DNA, the CDR3 is TGTGCCAGCAGCTTAGGGGCCGGCAGCGGGGGGAATGAGCAGTTCTTC.

This clone has just a few counts. V gene TRBV5-1 combines with J gene TRBJ2-7; 9 positions match TRBD1. Germline V gene data show CDR1 as SGHRS and CDR2 as YFSETQ. The CDR3 covers 13 residues. V dropped 5 bases and J dropped 5; count of bases not matched to a gene: 5. CDR3 sequence (DNA): TGCGCCAGCAGGTGGGGACAGGGCAACGAGCAGTACTTC. This translates into CASRWGQGNEQYF.

The genes are TRBV11-3 and TRBJ2-3; 7 nucleotides align to TRBD1. This CDR3 has 14 amino acids. Germline trimming cut 5 bases from V and 2 bases from J; bases unmatched to any gene: 4. Germline lookup yields CDR1 SGHNT and CDR2 YENEEA. The DNA for the CDR3 is TGTGCCAGCAGCCTGGGACAGCCCACAGATACGCAGTATTTT. Its protein is CASSLGQPTDTQYF.

The rearrangement uses TRBV19 and TRBJ2-1; 9 positions match TRBD2. Germline CDR1 is LNHDA and CDR2 is SQIVND (reference sequence). This CDR3 region has 16 residues. V gave up 2 bases and J gave up 9 bases; unmatched junction bases: 11. In DNA form, the CDR3 reads TGTGCCAGTAGTATAAGGGCTAGCGGGATTCTGGGTGAGCAGTTCTTC. It codes for CASSIRASGILGEQFF.

The chain carries TRBV19 and TRBJ2-1, with 9 bases identical to TRBD2. The V and J ends lost 5 bases and 4 bases, in that order; junction bases with no gene match: 9. CDR1 and CDR2 (germline): LNHDA, SQIVND (reference sequence). The CDR3 is made up of 16 amino acids. The CDR3 here is CASSVGLAGIYNEQFF. The CDR3 bases are TGTGCCAGTAGTGTGGGGCTAGCGGGGATTTACAATGAGCAGTTCTTC.

The chain combines TRBV12-5 with TRBJ1-3, with D perhaps TRBD1 (5 bases). Germline lookup yields CDR1 LGHNT and CDR2 FRNRAP. CDR3 length: 13 amino acids. V gave up 6 bases and J gave up 1 base, with 7 bases separating them. The CDR3 spells CASGRGSGNTIYF. As DNA, the CDR3 is TGTGCTAGTGGAAGGGGTTCTGGAAACACCATATATTTT.

The chain has TRBV30 and TRBJ1-6; possible D gene TRBD1, 6 bases. Trimming pared 7 bases from V and 7 bases from J, leaving 23 bases between. The length of the CDR3 is 16 residues. In germline, CDR1 is GTSNPN, CDR2 SVGIG (reference sequence). The CDR3 DNA is TGTGCCTCCGGGCGGCGGCAGGGGTTCGCCAATTCACCCCTCCACTTT. Its protein product is CASGRRQGFANSPLHF. Full variable domain (rest looked up from reference TRBV30 and TRBJ1-6): SQTIHQWPATLVQPVGSPLSLECTVEGTSNPNLYWYRQAAGRGLQLLFYSVGIGQISSEVPQNLSASRPQDRQFILSSKKLLLSDSGFYLCASGRRQGFANSPLHFGNGTRLTVT.

This rearrangement joins TRBV28 to TRBJ1-3; D is uncertain. This CDR3 comprises 13 residues. Between the trimmed V and J ends, which lost 6 bases and 4 bases, there was a span of 10 bases. Germline V lookup: CDR1 MDHEN, CDR2 SYDVKM. CDR3 coding DNA: TGTGCCAGCAGGGAACAGATGGGAAACACCATATATTTT. Amino acid sequence: CASREQMGNTIYF.

About this clone itself: At the DNA level, this CDR3 is encoded by other sequences in the same sample as well. The chain employs TRBV19 and TRBJ1-2; weak D call: TRBD1 (5 bases). The CDR3 has 13 residues. Trimming cost V 2 bases and J 4 bases, with 8 bases left between them. Germline-derived CDR1 and CDR2 are LNHDA and SQIVND (reference sequence). The CDR3 here is CASSIQGPYGYTF. CDR3 DNA: TGTGCCAGTAGTATACAGGGCCCCTATGGCTACACCTTC.

This clone was picked up one time. The CDR3 is CASSLDPGRFDEQYF. Written as DNA, the CDR3 is TGTGCCAGCAGCTTAGATCCGGGAAGGTTCGACGAGCAGTACTTC. The rearrangement links TRBV11-2 to TRBJ2-7, with D possibly being TRBD2 (5 bases). CDR1 SGHAT and CDR2 FQNNGV come from the germline V gene. V lost 0 bases and J lost 5, with 14 bases in between. The CDR3 is made up of 15 amino acids.

The V and J genes are TRBV11-2 and TRBJ1-1; possible D gene TRBD1, 6 bases. Trimming removed 1 base from V and 7 bases from J, with 16 bases in between. Germline V lookup: CDR1 SGHAT, CDR2 FQNNGV. This CDR3 comprises 15 residues. The CDR3: CASSLGEGQTHEAFF. The CDR3 DNA reads as TGTGCCAGCAGCTTAGGGGAAGGACAGACCCATGAAGCTTTCTTT.

The rearrangement links TRBV7-2 to TRBJ2-3; D remains unclear. Per germline, CDR1 SGHTA and CDR2 FQGNSA. The CDR3 sequence is 16 residues long. The germline V and J ends were trimmed by 2 bases and 3 bases, with 15 bases remaining between them. CDR3 nucleotide sequence: TGTGCCAGCAGCTTACAACAGTTATCAACGACAGATACGCAGTATTTT. The encoded protein is CASSLQQLSTTDTQYF. The full variable domain, completed using reference TRBV7-2 and TRBJ2-3, is GAGVSQSPSNKVTEKGKDVELRCDPISGHTALYWYRQSLGQGLEFLIYFQGNSAPDKSGLPSDRFSAERTGGSVSTLTIQRTQQEDSAVYLCASSLQQLSTTDTQYFGPGTRLTVL.

The chain carries TRBV6-1 and TRBJ1-1, with TRBD1 matching 7 bases. The junction had 9 bases not matched to a gene; V was cut back by 2 bases and J by 0 bases. The germline CDR1 and CDR2 sequences are MNHNS and SASEGT. The CDR3 totals 17 residues. The CDR3 DNA is TGTGCCAGCAGTGAACTACCGGGACAGTGGATGAACACTGAAGCTTTCTTT. Residues: CASSELPGQWMNTEAFF.

In its sample, this clone was seen a few times. The V gene is TRBV6-6, the J gene TRBJ2-7; tentative D call: TRBD1 (6 bases). Deletions cut 8 bases from V and 2 bases from J, with 13 bases between. This CDR3 is built from 13 residues. In germline, CDR1 is MNHNY, CDR2 SVGAGI (reference sequence). CDR3 coding DNA: TGTGCCAGCCGAAGAGACAGGACCTACGAGCAGTACTTC. Amino acids: CASRRDRTYEQYF.